This entry lists 6 T cell receptor beta chains sequenced from one sample in a study of blood T cells in healthy people across ages. Combining a sample-barcoded 5' primer with a J-beta primer mix, a second PCR ran for about 7 to 11 cycles. TCRdb processed the 5' RACE reads anew with MiXCR; each CDR3 protein has one entry. The data show 630,000 or so distinct CDR3 sequences, with roughly 32% seen just once and about 16% held by the top ten. The specimen sequenced was blood. All receptors derive from a woman older than 75 in good health.

This clonotype was observed many times. V is TRBV7-2 and J is TRBJ1-5; 7 bases map to TRBD1. Unmatched junction bases numbered 9, after V lost 0 bases and J lost 4 bases. The CDR3 has 17 residues. From germline, CDR1 is SGHTA and CDR2 FQGNSA. CDR3 coding DNA: TGTGCCAGCAGCTTAGCGGACGGACAGGTACCAAATCAGCCCCAGCATTTT. This translates into CASSLADGQVPNQPQHF.

This clonotype was recorded at least ten times. This chain joins TRBV10-3 and TRBJ1-1; TRBD1 aligns across 9 bases. V dropped 8 bases and J dropped 4; count of bases not matched to a gene: 17. Germline values: CDR1 ENHRY, CDR2 SYGVKD. This CDR3 region has 17 residues. The DNA of the CDR3 is TGTGCCATCTCCCGGGGAAGCTCGGGACAGGGAAGCACTGAAGCTTTCTTT. Residues: CAISRGSSGQGSTEAFF.

The rearrangement links TRBV6-5 to TRBJ1-2; a weak D match, TRBD1 (6 bases). The V end was cut by 7 bases, the J end by 6 bases, with 18 bases between. This CDR3 contains 14 residues. In germline, CDR1 is MNHEY, CDR2 SVGAGI. The CDR3 reads CASTSGAVKNGYTF. The CDR3 bases are TGTGCCAGCACCTCGGGGGCAGTGAAAAATGGCTACACCTTC.

This clonotype turned up a few times. This may be a read error, as it is one base from a much larger clone. This chain connects TRBV7-3 to TRBJ2-7; 16 bases line up with TRBD2. Germline loops: CDR1 SGHTA, CDR2 FQGTGA. The CDR3 spans 16 residues. V gave up 2 bases and J gave up 10 bases; unmatched junction bases: 8. The CDR3 sequence: CASSLSGTSGGEGQYF. Here the CDR3 DNA reads TGTGCCAGCAGCTTATCCGGGACTAGCGGGGGGGAAGGCCAGTACTTC.

This clonotype was found many times. The chain links TRBV5-1 to TRBJ1-6, with a weak D call TRBD1 (6 bases). This CDR3 region has 15 residues. V lost 5 bases to trimming and J lost 7 bases, with 16 bases between them. The germline V gene encodes CDR1 SGHRS and CDR2 YFSETQ. The CDR3 sequence: CASRMTGTSNSPLHF. The CDR3 DNA follows: TGCGCCAGCAGGATGACCGGGACATCAAATTCACCCCTCCACTTT.

This clonotype has a count of ten or more. The gene calls are TRBV30 and TRBJ2-3; 12 nucleotides line up with TRBD2. CDR1 GTSNPN and CDR2 SVGIG come from the germline V gene (reference sequence). The CDR3 covers 18 residues. The V gene end was trimmed by 2 bases and the J gene end by 0 bases; junction bases not matched to a gene: 9. CDR3: CAWSIIASGGGSTDTQYF. The CDR3 DNA follows: TGTGCCTGGAGTATAATCGCTAGCGGGGGGGGTAGCACAGATACGCAGTATTTT. Full variable domain (remainder filled in from reference TRBV30 and TRBJ2-3): SQTIHQWPATLVQPVGSPLSLECTVEGTSNPNLYWYRQAAGRGLQLLFYSVGIGQISSEVPQNLSASRPQDRQFILSSKKLLLSDSGFYLCAWSIIASGGGSTDTQYFGPGTRLTVL.